This T cell receptor beta chain is from a study of T-cell memory formation after mild COVID-19. Study as a whole: TCR clustering was largely donor specific.

This clonotype came up a few times. Its antigen is still unknown. Regarding the study as a whole: Balance between CD4 and CD8 was seen in clones contracting day 15 to 85, and a CD4+ lean was seen in later expanders. Prior to infection, memory already included some responding clones, suggesting cross-reactive memory joined.

Germline assignment: CDR1 SEHNR and CDR2 FQNEAQ (reference sequence). The CDR3 has 16 residues. V was shortened by 2 bases and J by 0 bases, with 12 bases between the two germline ends. Employing constant-segment primers, 5'RACE generated TCR alpha and TCR beta cDNA libraries bearing sample barcodes and UMIs. One entry per CDR3 protein results from TCRdb running MiXCR on the 5' RACE reads. The repertoire holds over 450,000 distinct CDR3 sequences, with about 20% as singletons. The genes are TRBV7-9 and TRBJ2-3; tentatively, D is TRBD2 (6 bases). The origin of this receptor is an adult woman who had mild COVID-19 (a few samples of this study predate the infection). Cell type and time point are not known. Sequenced sample: PBMCs or a T cell subset sorted from them (not recorded which). The CDR3 here is CASSLRSGTSTDTQYF. The DNA for the CDR3 is TGTGCCAGCAGCTTACGGTCCGGGACTAGCACAGATACGCAGTATTTT.